The 23 T cell receptor beta chains below all came from one sample that was sequenced in a study of blood T cell repertoires in COVID-19. Some clones are missing from TCRdb's copy, which holds only in-frame ones; the method was immunoSEQ multiplex PCR. The table shows around 130,000 clones, with about 80% occurring only once. The sample consisted of PBMCs or T cells enriched from blood (not recorded which). The receptors shown here come from a young woman who had been exposed to COVID-19.

This rearrangement joins TRBV2 to TRBJ2-5; TRBD1 might be the D (6 bases). This CDR3 is 13 amino acids long. Trimming pared 7 bases from V and 7 bases from J, leaving 16 bases between. CDR1 SNHLY and CDR2 FYNNEI come from the germline V gene. The CDR3 sequence: CASNRATTGTQYF. The CDR3 nucleotides are TGTGCCAGCAACAGGGCGACCACGGGGACCCAGTACTTC.

This clone has a single count. The chain joins TRBV28 to TRBJ1-1, with 7 positions matching TRBD1. J lost 3 bases, V lost 6 bases, and 10 bases had no gene match. The V gene's germline CDR1 is MDHEN and CDR2 SYDVKM. CDR3 length equals 15 residues. CDR3 DNA: TGTGCCAGCAGATCCTGGCGGACAGGCTACACTGAAGCTTTCTTT. As protein: CASRSWRTGYTEAFF.

The chain joins TRBV19 to TRBJ1-1; 9 nucleotides line up with TRBD1. This CDR3 contains 16 residues. V was clipped by 4 bases and J by 1 base; unmatched bases: 7. Germline-derived CDR1 and CDR2 are LNHDA and SQIVND (reference sequence). CDR3 nucleotide sequence: TGTGCCAGTAGTACGTTCGGGACAGGGCCGAACACTGAAGCTTTCTTT. Translating it yields CASSTFGTGPNTEAFF.

V gene TRBV7-9 combines with J gene TRBJ2-7; D perhaps matches TRBD1 (6 bases). CDR3 length: 15 residues. Germline CDR1 reads SEHNR; CDR2 reads FQNEAQ (reference sequence). V lost 6 bases and J 2 bases, leaving 17 bases between the germline ends. This CDR3 reads CASSSSDRPPYEQYF. For the CDR3, the DNA is TGTGCCAGCAGTTCCTCCGACAGGCCTCCCTACGAGCAGTACTTC.

This chain joins TRBV3-1 (or the pseudogene TRBV3-2) and TRBJ2-3; 11 bases map to TRBD2. The length of the CDR3 is 15 residues. Germline loops: CDR1 LGHDT, CDR2 YNNKEL (reference sequence). J lost 4 bases, V lost 4 bases, and 4 bases had no gene match. The CDR3 reads CASSLAGGVADTQYF. CDR3 DNA sequence: TGTGCCAGCAGCCTAGCGGGGGGGGTTGCAGATACGCAGTATTTT.

This rearrangement joins TRBV21-1 to TRBJ2-7; TRBD2 is the table's D call, not checked against the DNA. TRBV21-1 is described as a pseudogene. The CDR3 contains 10 residues. DNA for the CDR3: TGTGCCAGCAGCCGGTCCGAGCAGTACTTC. It yields the protein CASSRSEQYF.

The chain combines TRBV19 with TRBJ1-5; 9 nucleotides match TRBD1. CDR3 size: 16 residues. CDR1 and CDR2 from the germline V gene are LNHDA and SQIVND (reference sequence). Trimming took 5 bases from V and 0 from J; bases not matched to a gene: 5. The CDR3 coding sequence is TGTGCCAGTAGTCCCTGGGACAGGGATAGCAATCAGCCCCAGCATTTT. Amino acid sequence: CASSPWDRDSNQPQHF.

The DNA of the CDR3 is TGTGCCTGGAGCCCCGGACTAGGCGCAGATACGCAGTATTTT. It specifies CAWSPGLGADTQYF. V gene TRBV30 combines with J gene TRBJ2-3; 7 bases match TRBD2. The CDR3 consists of 14 residues. With 3 bases clipped from V and 4 bases from J, the junction kept 7 bases outside the gene matches. Germline loops: CDR1 GTSNPN, CDR2 SVGIG (reference sequence).

The J gene is TRBJ1-2, the V gene TRBV2; D gene uncertain. V was trimmed by 6 bases and J by 4 bases, leaving 9 bases between them. Germline loops: CDR1 SNHLY, CDR2 FYNNEI. The CDR3 consists of 12 residues. CDR3 sequence: CASRKDSYGYTF. CDR3 coding DNA: TGTGCCAGCAGAAAGGACTCCTATGGCTACACCTTC. Complete variable domain (other parts from reference TRBV2 and TRBJ1-2): EPEVTQTPSHQVTQMGQEVILRCVPISNHLYFYWYRQILGQKVEFLVSFYNNEISEKSEIFDDQFSVERPDGSNFTLKIRSTKLEDSAMYFCASRKDSYGYTFGSGTRLTVV.

This chain connects TRBV11-2 to TRBJ1-4, with D possibly matching TRBD1 (5 bases). Germline loops: CDR1 SGHAT, CDR2 FQNNGV. V gave up 6 bases and J gave up 8 bases, with 13 bases separating them. There are 13 residues in the CDR3. The CDR3 reads CASSGRAEEKLFF. In DNA form, the CDR3 reads TGTGCCAGCAGTGGCAGGGCGGAGGAAAAACTGTTTTTT.

The V and J genes are TRBV18 and TRBJ1-1; no clear D gene. Looked up from germline, CDR1 is KGHSH and CDR2 is LQKENI. Trimming left V 6 bases short and J 6 bases short, with 14 bases between. The CDR3 runs 13 residues. The CDR3 DNA reads TGTGCCAGCTCCCCAGGTAGTGGGCCTGAAGCTTTCTTT. It specifies CASSPGSGPEAFF. Full variable domain (remainder filled in from reference TRBV18 and TRBJ1-1): NAGVMQNPRHLVRRRGQEARLRCSPMKGHSHVYWYRQLPEEGLKFMVYLQKENIIDESGMPKERFSAEFPKEGPSILRIQQVVRGDSAAYFCASSPGSGPEAFFGQGTRLTVV.

CDR3 loop: CATSRGYEIGRGGNTIYF. CDR3 in DNA: TGTGCCACCAGCAGAGGGTACGAGATCGGCCGGGGGGGCAACACCATATATTTT. The chain uses TRBV15 and TRBJ1-3; tentative D call: TRBD1 (6 bases). V was shortened by 1 base and J by 7 bases, with 23 bases between the two germline ends. CDR3 length: 18 residues. Germline CDR1 is LNHNV and CDR2 is YYDKDF (reference sequence). Complete variable domain (other parts from reference TRBV15 and TRBJ1-3): DAMVIQNPRYQVTQFGKPVTLSCSQTLNHNVMYWYQQKSSQAPKLLFHYYDKDFNNEADTPDNFQSRRPNTSFCFLDIRSPGLGDTAMYLCATSRGYEIGRGGNTIYFGEGSWLTVV.

For the CDR3, the DNA is TGTGCCAGCAGCCATCGGACAGGGGTATTCGGGTTTAAGCTCTACGAGCAGTACTTC. Encoded protein: CASSHRTGVFGFKLYEQYF. The chain joins TRBV3-1 (or the pseudogene TRBV3-2) to TRBJ2-7, with 9 bases identical to TRBD1. The CDR3 totals 19 residues. Unmatched junction bases numbered 18, after V lost 3 bases and J lost 3 bases. CDR1 and CDR2 from the germline V gene are LGHDT and YNNKEL (reference sequence).

The V gene is TRBV3-1 (or the pseudogene TRBV3-2), the J gene TRBJ1-6; perhaps TRBD1 as D (5 bases). Trimming pared 3 bases from V and 6 bases from J, leaving 15 bases between. CDR1 LGHDT and CDR2 YNNKEL come from the germline V gene (reference sequence). This CDR3 has 16 residues. CDR3 residues: CASSQAGLGGNSPLHF. CDR3 bases: TGTGCCAGCAGCCAGGCCGGTTTGGGGGGTAATTCACCCCTCCACTTT.

The chain couples TRBV2 to TRBJ1-6, with D tentatively TRBD1 (5 bases). Germline assignment: CDR1 SNHLY and CDR2 FYNNEI. V was pared by 6 bases and J by 2 bases, with 11 bases between. This CDR3 has 15 residues. Here the CDR3 reads CASSVGDTYNSPLHF. In DNA form, the CDR3 reads TGTGCCAGCAGCGTAGGGGATACCTATAATTCACCCCTCCACTTT.

The rearrangement joins TRBV18 to TRBJ1-1; D is possibly TRBD1 (6 bases). Germline V gene data show CDR1 as KGHSH and CDR2 as LQKENI. This CDR3 is built from 13 residues. The V gene lost 4 bases and the J gene lost 8 bases, with 14 bases spanning the gap. This CDR3 is CASSLGRTEEAFF. The CDR3 coding sequence is TGTGCCAGCTCACTAGGACGGACAGAAGAAGCTTTCTTT.

V usage is TRBV9 and J usage is TRBJ2-1; the D gene is possibly TRBD2 (5 bases). Trimming removed 0 bases at V and 3 bases at J, with 7 bases between. Per germline, CDR1 SGDLS and CDR2 YYNGEE. The CDR3 has 14 amino acids. CDR3 in amino acids: CASSVGDYYNEQFF. The DNA for the CDR3 is TGTGCCAGCAGCGTAGGAGACTACTACAATGAGCAGTTCTTC.

V gene TRBV30 combines with J gene TRBJ1-1; 7 positions agree with TRBD1. V shed 1 base, J shed 13 bases, and the junction held 6 bases outside the gene matches. Looked up from germline, CDR1 is GTSNPN and CDR2 is SVGIG (reference sequence). CDR3 size: 11 residues. The chain's CDR3 is CAWSGPGQDFF. The CDR3 nucleotides read TGTGCCTGGAGTGGTCCCGGACAGGATTTCTTT.

This chain uses TRBV27 with TRBJ2-1; 8 positions match TRBD1. Unmatched junction bases numbered 5, after V lost 2 bases and J lost 5 bases. The CDR3 runs to 15 residues. Germline V lookup: CDR1 MNHEY, CDR2 SMNVEV (reference sequence). The CDR3 here is CASSLAGGLHNEQFF. The CDR3 region has the DNA TGTGCCAGCAGTTTAGCAGGGGGCCTTCACAATGAGCAGTTCTTC.

The chain has TRBV9 and TRBJ1-5; possibly TRBD1 for D (6 bases). Germline values: CDR1 SGDLS, CDR2 YYNGEE. The CDR3 has 13 amino acids. The ends were cut back, 4 bases at V and 6 bases at J, with 11 bases in the middle. The CDR3 sequence is CASSTGQTQPQHF. The CDR3, as DNA: TGTGCCAGCAGCACGGGACAAACTCAGCCCCAGCATTTT.

The chain links TRBV5-1 to TRBJ1-5, with 7 bases aligning to TRBD1. Germline-derived CDR1 and CDR2 are SGHRS and YFSETQ. The CDR3 is 14 residues long. The V and J ends lost 3 bases and 6 bases, in that order; junction bases with no gene match: 6. The CDR3 reads CASSSGTEGQPQHF. Here the CDR3 DNA reads TGCGCCAGCAGCTCCGGGACAGAGGGTCAGCCCCAGCATTTT.

This chain links TRBV7-9 with TRBJ1-6; 7 nucleotides agree with TRBD1. The ends lost 5 bases at V and 6 bases at J; junction bases unmatched: 10. This CDR3 has 16 residues. The germline V gene encodes CDR1 SEHNR and CDR2 FQNEAQ (reference sequence). The CDR3 DNA reads TGTGCCAGCAGCCCCGGCCGACAGGGAGTTAATTCACCCCTCCACTTT. Its translation is CASSPGRQGVNSPLHF.

The genes are TRBV9 and TRBJ1-1; D is undetermined. Trimming removed 0 bases from V and 3 bases from J, with 9 bases in between. Germline lookup yields CDR1 SGDLS and CDR2 YYNGEE. The CDR3 is 14 residues long. The CDR3 protein is CASSVGSRHTEAFF. The CDR3 DNA reads TGTGCCAGCAGCGTAGGGAGTAGGCACACTGAAGCTTTCTTT.